The clone carrying this T cell receptor (beta chain) was counted ten times or more. Its target is not known. This specimen includes other DNA sequences encoding the same CDR3. The entry originates in a study of shared clonotypes between healthy human individuals. Study conclusions and caveats: Memory subsets had estimated richness that was generally smaller than that of naive subsets.

The DNA input per sorted-subset replicate PCR was 200 ng, corresponding to around 30,000 T cell genomes. In the source study's methods: Quality scores were absent from the junction-only immunoSEQ sequences, so filtering differed. The method was immunoSEQ multiplex PCR; TCRdb's version includes in-frame clones alone and lacks a portion of them. The V and J calls and clone size come from that table; D and trimming were worked out from the DNA. The data show some 2 million clones, 95% seen once. The germline V gene has CDR1 SQVTM and CDR2 ANQGSEA. The CDR3 contains 10 residues. V was cut by 7 bases and J by 6 bases, with 8 bases left in between.

The sample consisted of naive CD4+ T cells sorted from blood. Subset meaning: CD45RA+ positively selected. The source is a man younger than 30 in good health. V gene TRBV29-1 combines with J gene TRBJ2-3, with D perhaps TRBD1 (6 bases). CDR3 protein: CSAGQDTQYF. The CDR3 DNA follows: TGCAGCGCCGGACAGGATACGCAGTATTTT.